Listed below are T cell receptor beta chains from one sample, sequenced in a study of blood T cells in healthy people across ages. TCRdb passed the 5' RACE reads through MiXCR, listing each CDR3 protein once. The table lists about 1 million distinct CDR3 sequences, more than 40% of them singletons. Sequencing was done on a sample of blood. These receptors were obtained from an older woman in good health. The CDR3 runs from the conserved cysteine through the conserved F or W. Each record gives: CDR3 DNA, CDR3 protein, J gene, D gene, V gene, clone size. The D gene is left open where the match is weak. Some rows have no size entry. The others give once, few or many, or a class for an expanded clone.

DNA: TGCAGTGCGAGATTGCCTGGGGGGAGAAGGTACGAGCAGTACTTC
CDR3: CSARLPGGRRYEQYF
J: TRBJ2-7
D: -
V: TRBV20-1
size: -

DNA: TGCGCCAGCACCCGAACGGGGGTACCCGACAATGAGCAGTTCTTC
CDR3: CASTRTGVPDNEQFF
J: TRBJ2-1
D: -
V: TRBV4-1
size: -

DNA: TGTGCCAGCAGCTTAGATGGGACAGCAGCCTACGAGCAGTACTTC
CDR3: CASSLDGTAAYEQYF
J: TRBJ2-7
D: TRBD1
V: TRBV7-9
size: few

DNA: TGCAGTGCACCGACTAGCGGGAGGCCGCTCTACGAGCAGTACTTC
CDR3: CSAPTSGRPLYEQYF
J: TRBJ2-7
D: TRBD2
V: TRBV20-1
size: -

DNA: TGTGCCAGCACCAATCTCTTGGGAGGGGCAAAGCAGTACTTC
CDR3: CASTNLLGGAKQYF
J: TRBJ2-5
D: TRBD2
V: TRBV6-5
size: few

DNA: TGTGCCAGCAGTCCGATGGGGGCCTATGGCTACACCTTC
CDR3: CASSPMGAYGYTF
J: TRBJ1-2
D: -
V: TRBV12-3/TRBV12-4
size: -

DNA: TGCGCCAGCAGCGGCCGGGACAGGGGACAGGCGAAGTATGGCTACACCTTC
CDR3: CASSGRDRGQAKYGYTF
J: TRBJ1-2
D: TRBD1
V: TRBV4-1
size: -

DNA: TGTGCCAGCAGTTTATTGGGGGCCAAGGGCTACACCTTC
CDR3: CASSLLGAKGYTF
J: TRBJ1-2
D: -
V: TRBV27
size: few

DNA: TGTGCCAGCAGCTTACTCCAAAGGGCGAGCACAGATACGCAGTATTTT
CDR3: CASSLLQRASTDTQYF
J: TRBJ2-3
D: -
V: TRBV11-2
size: -

DNA: TGCAGCGTTGGCCGGACTAGCGGGAGTGTCAATGAGCAGTTCTTC
CDR3: CSVGRTSGSVNEQFF
J: TRBJ2-1
D: TRBD2
V: TRBV29-1
size: few

DNA: TGTGCCAGCAGCGTAGGTCGAGCGCTCTCCTACGAGCAGTACTTC
CDR3: CASSVGRALSYEQYF
J: TRBJ2-7
D: -
V: TRBV9
size: -

DNA: TGTGCCAGCTCACCGACTAGCGGGAGGGTGGAGCAAGATACGCAGTATTTT
CDR3: CASSPTSGRVEQDTQYF
J: TRBJ2-3
D: TRBD2
V: TRBV18
size: -

DNA: TGCGCCAGCAGCTCAGAGGGACTAGCGGGACAGCAGTACTTC
CDR3: CASSSEGLAGQQYF
J: TRBJ2-7
D: TRBD2
V: TRBV5-1
size: -

DNA: TGCACTACCTCCGGGACTAGCGGGAGCCGGTCGAATGAGCAGTACTTC
CDR3: CTTSGTSGSRSNEQYF
J: TRBJ2-5
D: -
V: TRBV1
size: -

DNA: TGTGCCACCAGCAGAAATCAAGCAGATACGCAGTATTTT
CDR3: CATSRNQADTQYF
J: TRBJ2-3
D: -
V: TRBV15
size: once

DNA: TGCAGTGCTAGGGAAATTAGCGGGGTAGTCCTGAATGAGCAGTTCTTC
CDR3: CSAREISGVVLNEQFF
J: TRBJ2-1
D: TRBD2
V: TRBV20-1
size: -

DNA: TGTGCCAACAGTATCAGCTCCTACAATGAGCAGTTCTTC
CDR3: CANSISSYNEQFF
J: TRBJ2-1
D: -
V: TRBV6-6
size: once

DNA: TGTGCCAGCAGTGAGGGAGGGAGGTTCACTGAAGCTTTCTTT
CDR3: CASSEGGRFTEAFF
J: TRBJ1-1
D: -
V: TRBV2
size: once

DNA: TGCAGCGTTGGTAGGACAGCAAGCGGGATTTACAATGAGCAGTACTTC
CDR3: CSVGRTASGIYNEQYF
J: TRBJ2-7
D: -
V: TRBV29-1
size: few

DNA: TGTGCCACCAGGACGACTAGCATCGGGGAGCAGTATTTT
CDR3: CATRTTSIGEQYF
J: TRBJ2-3
D: TRBD2
V: TRBV15
size: few

DNA: TGCGCCAGCAGTGAAAACAGGCTAAACCCCGGGGATACGCAGTATTTT
CDR3: CASSENRLNPGDTQYF
J: TRBJ2-3
D: -
V: TRBV10-2
size: few

DNA: TGCAGCGTTGAAGAGCCCGGGGGCGAGCAGTACTTC
CDR3: CSVEEPGGEQYF
J: TRBJ2-7
D: -
V: TRBV29-1
size: many

DNA: TGCAGTGCTAGGGAACCGGCGACACGTCCTAGCACAGATACGCAGTATTTT
CDR3: CSAREPATRPSTDTQYF
J: TRBJ2-3
D: -
V: TRBV20-1
size: -

DNA: TGCAGTGCTAGATGGGGCACTAGGGAGCAGTACTTC
CDR3: CSARWGTREQYF
J: TRBJ2-5
D: -
V: TRBV20-1
size: few

DNA: TGTGCCAGCAGCTTAAGGTCCCTGGGCCCCAAAAACATTCAGTACTTC
CDR3: CASSLRSLGPKNIQYF
J: TRBJ2-4
D: -
V: TRBV11-2
size: once

DNA: TGTGCCAGCACCAGGACTAGCGGGAGCAACGAGCAGTACTTC
CDR3: CASTRTSGSNEQYF
J: TRBJ2-7
D: TRBD2
V: TRBV2
size: -

DNA: TGTGCCAGCAGCTTTGGGACTAGCGGGAGACTCACACCGGGGGATGAGCAGTTCTTC
CDR3: CASSFGTSGRLTPGDEQFF
J: TRBJ2-1
D: TRBD2
V: TRBV7-8
size: -

DNA: TGTGCCAGCAGCTTTAGGAGGGCGGGAGACCACAATGAGCAGTTCTTC
CDR3: CASSFRRAGDHNEQFF
J: TRBJ2-1
D: TRBD2
V: TRBV7-9
size: -

DNA: TGTGCCAGCAGCTCTTTTAAGATATTGCCCTATCAGGGTCTTCAAGAGACCCAGTACTTC
CDR3: CASSSFKILPYQGLQETQYF
J: TRBJ2-5
D: -
V: TRBV7-2
size: few

DNA: TGTGCCAGCAGTCCTAGTGGAGAGGAGCAGTACTTC
CDR3: CASSPSGEEQYF
J: TRBJ2-7
D: -
V: TRBV28
size: few

DNA: TGTGCCATCAGTAGACTAGCGGACCAAGAGACCCAGTACTTC
CDR3: CAISRLADQETQYF
J: TRBJ2-5
D: TRBD2
V: TRBV10-3
size: few

DNA: TGTGCCAGCGGCCACTGGACAGGCTCAGAAGCTTTCTTT
CDR3: CASGHWTGSEAFF
J: TRBJ1-1
D: TRBD1
V: TRBV3-1
size: -

DNA: TGCAGTGCTAGTAAAGGGAGGGTGTCCTACAATGAGCAGTTCTTC
CDR3: CSASKGRVSYNEQFF
J: TRBJ2-1
D: TRBD2
V: TRBV20-1
size: -

DNA: TGTGCCAGCAGCCAATGGGCTAGCGGGAGCTCCTACAATGAGCAGTTCTTC
CDR3: CASSQWASGSSYNEQFF
J: TRBJ2-1
D: TRBD2
V: TRBV3-1
size: few

DNA: TGTGCCAGCAGCTTCCGAACCCTGGGACAGGGTAACTCACCCCTCCACTTT
CDR3: CASSFRTLGQGNSPLHF
J: TRBJ1-6
D: TRBD1
V: TRBV4-2
size: many

DNA: TGCAGCGGGGGGGACCGAATTAAAGAGACCCAGTACTTC
CDR3: CSGGDRIKETQYF
J: TRBJ2-5
D: -
V: TRBV29-1
size: few

DNA: TGTGCCAGCAGCAAAGCTCAACAGTCAGGGGGGGGCAGCAATCAGCCCCAGCATTTT
CDR3: CASSKAQQSGGGSNQPQHF
J: TRBJ1-5
D: -
V: TRBV21-1
size: -

DNA: TGTGCCAGCAGTTGGGCTGACAATGAGCAGTTCTTC
CDR3: CASSWADNEQFF
J: TRBJ2-1
D: -
V: TRBV6-2/TRBV6-3
size: few

DNA: TGTGCCAGCAGCCGACAACTCCTTTACGAGCAGTACTTC
CDR3: CASSRQLLYEQYF
J: TRBJ2-7
D: -
V: TRBV28
size: -

DNA: TGCAGTGCTAGAGCAGGGCAAATCTACAATGAGCAGTTCTTC
CDR3: CSARAGQIYNEQFF
J: TRBJ2-1
D: -
V: TRBV20-1
size: few

DNA: TGCAGCGCCCATCGGGGGGCGAACACTGAAGCTTTCTTT
CDR3: CSAHRGANTEAFF
J: TRBJ1-1
D: -
V: TRBV29-1
size: -

DNA: TGTGCCAGCAGCCAAGATGGAGCGGGAGGGCCTTGGGATGAGCAGTTCTTC
CDR3: CASSQDGAGGPWDEQFF
J: TRBJ2-1
D: TRBD2
V: TRBV3-1
size: once

DNA: TGTGCCAGCAGTCCCGGGACACCAGATAATTCACCCCTCCACTTT
CDR3: CASSPGTPDNSPLHF
J: TRBJ1-6
D: -
V: TRBV27
size: -

DNA: TGTGCCAGCGGGGTCTTGCCCGATACGCAGTATTTT
CDR3: CASGVLPDTQYF
J: TRBJ2-3
D: -
V: TRBV28
size: few

DNA: TGCGCCAGCAGCTTGGAGGGGCAGAGAGAGACCCAGTACTTC
CDR3: CASSLEGQRETQYF
J: TRBJ2-5
D: -
V: TRBV5-1
size: few

DNA: TGTGCCAGTAGTCGTAGCTCCTACAATGAGCAGTACTTC
CDR3: CASSRSSYNEQYF
J: TRBJ2-7
D: -
V: TRBV7-2
size: -

DNA: TGTGCCACCAGCAGAGGGGACCAAGAGACCCAGTACTTC
CDR3: CATSRGDQETQYF
J: TRBJ2-5
D: -
V: TRBV15
size: -

DNA: TGTGCCAGCAGCTGGAGAATTAGGGGCTACAATGAGCAGTTCTTC
CDR3: CASSWRIRGYNEQFF
J: TRBJ2-1
D: -
V: TRBV11-2
size: -

DNA: TGTGCCAGCGGGGGGTTTGGTGAAGATACGCAGTATTTT
CDR3: CASGGFGEDTQYF
J: TRBJ2-3
D: -
V: TRBV3-1
size: few

DNA: TGCAGTGCTGGAGGACTAGCGGGAGCTCATGAGACCCAGTACTTC
CDR3: CSAGGLAGAHETQYF
J: TRBJ2-5
D: TRBD2
V: TRBV20-1
size: -

DNA: TGTGCCAGCTCACCAAATAGGGGGGGGACCTCCTACGAGCAGTACTTC
CDR3: CASSPNRGGTSYEQYF
J: TRBJ2-7
D: -
V: TRBV18
size: -

DNA: TGTGCCAGCAGCGAACGCTCTGGGGCCAACGTCCTGACTTTC
CDR3: CASSERSGANVLTF
J: TRBJ2-6
D: -
V: TRBV7-2
size: many

DNA: TGTGCCAGCAGCCTCCCGCCGGGACTAGCGGGAGGAACCCCCTACGAGCAGTACTTC
CDR3: CASSLPPGLAGGTPYEQYF
J: TRBJ2-7
D: TRBD2
V: TRBV12-3/TRBV12-4
size: few

DNA: TGTGCCAGCAATGACAGGGCTAGCACAGATACGCAGTATTTT
CDR3: CASNDRASTDTQYF
J: TRBJ2-3
D: TRBD1
V: TRBV2
size: few